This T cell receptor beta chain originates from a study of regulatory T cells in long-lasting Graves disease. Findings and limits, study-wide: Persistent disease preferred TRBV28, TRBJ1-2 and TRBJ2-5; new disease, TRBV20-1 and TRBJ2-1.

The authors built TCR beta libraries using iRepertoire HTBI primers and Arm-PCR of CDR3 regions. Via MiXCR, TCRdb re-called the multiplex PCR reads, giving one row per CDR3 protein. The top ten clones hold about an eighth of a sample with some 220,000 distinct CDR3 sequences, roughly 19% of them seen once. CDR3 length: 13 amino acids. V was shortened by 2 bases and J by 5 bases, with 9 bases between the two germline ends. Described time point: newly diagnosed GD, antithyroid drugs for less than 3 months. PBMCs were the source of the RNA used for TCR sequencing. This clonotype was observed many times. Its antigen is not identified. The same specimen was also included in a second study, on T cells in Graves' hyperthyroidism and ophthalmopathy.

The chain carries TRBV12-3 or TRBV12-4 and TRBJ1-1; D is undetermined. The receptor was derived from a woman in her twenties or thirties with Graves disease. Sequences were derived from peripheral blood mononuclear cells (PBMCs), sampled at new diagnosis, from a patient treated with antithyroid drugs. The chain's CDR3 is CASSLKVGTEAFF. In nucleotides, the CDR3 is TGTGCCAGCAGTTTAAAGGTCGGGACTGAAGCTTTCTTT.